This entry is about one T cell receptor beta chain. What it recognizes is unknown. From germline, CDR1 is LNHDA and CDR2 SQIVND (reference sequence). Trimming took off 5 bases at V and 7 bases at J, with 12 bases between the two ends. The CDR3 covers 13 residues. The sample is drawn from a study of shared clonotypes between healthy human individuals. Study details: Aged 18 to 49, the donors were a couple of women and a few men. Study-wide results and caveats: In the sorted subsets, rarefaction showed sequencing was incomplete despite large depth.

In the sorted-subset replicate PCRs, 200 ng DNA, 25,000 to 30,000 T cell genomes, was used. In the original workflow: In the immunoSEQ data, sequences were junction-only and lacked quality scores, so filtering differed. The repertoire was sequenced with immunoSEQ multiplex PCR; TCRdb's copy has only in-frame clones and lacks some. V and J calls and clone size are those listed in that table; D and trimming were worked out from the DNA. The data hold some 550,000 clones, with 95% to 98% observed a single time. The gene calls are TRBV19 and TRBJ1-5, with D perhaps matching TRBD1 (5 bases). This TCR came from a woman in her twenties or thirties in good health. The source material was naive CD4+ T cells sorted from blood. Subset meaning: CD45RA+ positively selected. The CDR3 DNA follows: TGTGCCAGTAGTCATCCCAGGGTGCAGCCCCAGCATTTT. It codes for CASSHPRVQPQHF. The full variable domain, completed using reference TRBV19 and TRBJ1-5, is DGGITQSPKYLFRKEGQNVTLSCEQNLNHDAMYWYRQDPGQGLRLIYYSQIVNDFQKGDIAEGYSVSREKKESFPLTVTSAQKNPTAFYLCASSHPRVQPQHFGDGTRLSIL.